This T cell receptor beta chain was recorded in a study of cytomegalovirus exposure and HLA in healthy donors. The study's findings and limits: Earlier analysis found most TCR beta V segments productive about 87% or about 30% of the time. In a later analysis, TCR association rates varied by HLA locus: DRB1 most, HLA-C fewest.

The length of the CDR3 is 15 residues. Germline trimming cut 4 bases from V and 1 base from J; bases unmatched to any gene: 5. Germline V gives CDR1 MRHNA, CDR2 SNTAGT. Primers included in the PCR were 60 Vbeta and 13 Jbeta primers. The repertoire was sequenced with immunoSEQ multiplex PCR; TCRdb's copy has only in-frame clones and lacks some. The sample has tens of thousands of clones, around 76% seen once. Only a few counts were recorded for this clone. The antigen remains undetermined. Donors showed nominal health when sampled, although they likely had unrecorded immune exposures. The receptor's source is a man in his fifties or sixties in good health and CMV-seronegative. The V gene is TRBV6-4, the J gene TRBJ1-1, with 8 bases lining up with TRBD1. The sequenced material came from PBMCs. The CDR3 is CASSAGGQRNTEAFF. Here the CDR3 DNA reads TGTGCCAGCAGTGCAGGGGGCCAGAGGAACACTGAAGCTTTCTTT.